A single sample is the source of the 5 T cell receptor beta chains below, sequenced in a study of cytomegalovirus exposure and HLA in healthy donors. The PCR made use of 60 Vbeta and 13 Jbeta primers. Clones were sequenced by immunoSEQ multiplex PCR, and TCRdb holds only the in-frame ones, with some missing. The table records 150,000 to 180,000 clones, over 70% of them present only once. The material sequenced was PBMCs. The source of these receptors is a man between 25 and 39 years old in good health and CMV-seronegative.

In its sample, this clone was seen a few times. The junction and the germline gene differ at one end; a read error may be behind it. The CDR3 nucleotides read TGTGCTAGCAGCCCACTGCGGGTTACCGGGGAGCTGTTTTTT. Protein: CASSPLRVTGELFF. The J gene is TRBJ2-2, the V gene TRBV7-7, with D maybe TRBD2 (5 bases). The CDR3 is 14 amino acids. CDR1 is SSHAT, CDR2 FNYEAQ, per germline (reference sequence).

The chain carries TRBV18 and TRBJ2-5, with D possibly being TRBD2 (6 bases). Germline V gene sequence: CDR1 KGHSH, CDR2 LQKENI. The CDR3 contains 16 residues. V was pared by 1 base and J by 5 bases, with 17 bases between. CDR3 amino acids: CASSPRRAGGTETQYF. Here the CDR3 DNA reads TGTGCCAGCTCACCACGGAGGGCAGGTGGGACGGAGACCCAGTACTTC.

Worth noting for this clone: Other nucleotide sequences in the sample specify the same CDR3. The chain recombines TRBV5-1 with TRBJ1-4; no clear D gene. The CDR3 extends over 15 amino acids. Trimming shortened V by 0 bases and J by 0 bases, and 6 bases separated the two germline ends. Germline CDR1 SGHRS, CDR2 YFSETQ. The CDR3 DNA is TGCGCCAGCAGCTTGGGCGGTGCAACTAATGAAAAACTGTTTTTT. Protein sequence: CASSLGGATNEKLFF. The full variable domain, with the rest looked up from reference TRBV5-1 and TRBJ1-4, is KAGVTQTPRYLIKTRGQQVTLSCSPISGHRSVSWYQQTPGQGLQFLFEYFSETQRNKGNFPGRFSGRQFSNSRSEMNVSTLELGDSALYLCASSLGGATNEKLFFGSGTQLSVL.

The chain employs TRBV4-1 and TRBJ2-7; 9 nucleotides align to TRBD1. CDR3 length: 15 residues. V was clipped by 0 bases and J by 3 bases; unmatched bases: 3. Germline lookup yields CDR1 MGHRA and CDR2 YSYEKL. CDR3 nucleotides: TGCGCCAGCAGCCAAGATACGGGACAGGGCTACGAGCAGTACTTC. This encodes CASSQDTGQGYEQYF.

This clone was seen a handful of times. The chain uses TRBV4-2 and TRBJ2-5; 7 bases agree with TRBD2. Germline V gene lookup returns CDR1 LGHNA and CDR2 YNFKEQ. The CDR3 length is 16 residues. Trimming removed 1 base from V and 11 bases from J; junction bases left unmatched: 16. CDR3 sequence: CASSQVAAGLFGEQYF. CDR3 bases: TGTGCCAGCAGCCAAGTAGCAGCGGGGCTTTTTGGGGAGCAGTACTTC.